These 19 T cell receptor beta chains came from one sample sequenced in a study of cytomegalovirus exposure and HLA in healthy donors. The study ran its PCR with 60 Vbeta and 13 Jbeta primers. Method: immunoSEQ multiplex PCR; TCRdb's copy keeps in-frame clones and lacks some. The data contain 120,000 to 150,000 clones, 78% of them seen just once; the ten biggest clones take up about 2.9%. The sequenced sample was PBMCs. These TCRs come from a man in his forties in good health and CMV-seropositive.

This rearrangement joins TRBV7-2 to TRBJ1-2; no clear D gene. The V gene's germline CDR1 is SGHTA and CDR2 FQGNSA. There are 15 residues in the CDR3. V shed 2 bases and J shed 5 bases, with 15 bases lying between them. CDR3 region: CASSLPLIHSYGYTF. DNA of the CDR3: TGTGCCAGCAGCTTACCTTTAATCCACTCTTATGGCTACACCTTC.

This sequence joins TRBV25-1 and TRBJ2-1, with 12 positions matching TRBD2. This CDR3 contains 16 residues. V trimming: 5 bases; J trimming: 7 bases; junction bases outside the gene matches: 9. Germline CDR1 and CDR2: MGHDK and SYGVNS. The CDR3 here is CASSPTLAGGGNEQFF. The CDR3 nucleotides read TGTGCCAGCAGTCCCACTCTAGCGGGAGGGGGGAATGAGCAGTTCTTC.

This clone was seen more than once but under ten times. The chain recombines TRBV7-2 with TRBJ2-1; 13 bases are shared with TRBD2. V dropped 3 bases and J dropped 7; count of bases not matched to a gene: 3. In germline, CDR1 is SGHTA, CDR2 FQGNSA. CDR3 length: 15 residues. The CDR3 is CASSLTSGRWNEQFF. The DNA of the CDR3 is TGTGCCAGCAGCTTGACTAGCGGGAGGTGGAATGAGCAGTTCTTC.

This clone has a count of ten or more. The V and J genes are TRBV27 and TRBJ2-7, with a weak D call TRBD1 (5 bases). Per the germline V gene, CDR1 is MNHEY and CDR2 is SMNVEV (reference sequence). The CDR3 contains 12 residues. V lost 2 bases to trimming and J lost 6 bases, with 8 bases between them. The CDR3 nucleotides read TGTGCCAGCAGTTTAGCAGGGCGCGAGCAGTACTTC. Amino acid sequence: CASSLAGREQYF.

The chain employs TRBV10-1 and TRBJ2-3, with 7 bases lining up with TRBD2. After removal of 3 bases from V and 5 bases from J, the junction contained 8 bases not matched to a gene. CDR3 size: 15 residues. Germline CDR1 is WNHNN and CDR2 is SYGVQD (reference sequence). CDR3 nucleotide sequence: TGCGCCAGCAGTGATTTTTGCGGGAGTGTAGATACGCAGTATTTT. This encodes CASSDFCGSVDTQYF.

V is TRBV5-5 and J is TRBJ2-3; perhaps TRBD1 as D (5 bases). V lost 4 bases, J lost 0 bases, and 15 bases lay in between. CDR1 is SGHKS, CDR2 YYEKEE, per germline (reference sequence). This CDR3 has 16 amino acids. In DNA form, the CDR3 reads TGTGCCAGCAGCCCTCAGGGTGAGCCTAGCACAGATACGCAGTATTTT. This gives the protein CASSPQGEPSTDTQYF.

This chain links TRBV6-5 with TRBJ2-2; TRBD1 agrees at 7 bases. Germline V gene sequence: CDR1 MNHEY, CDR2 SVGAGI. The CDR3 is 15 amino acids. With 6 bases clipped from V and 2 bases from J, the junction kept 6 bases outside the gene matches. CDR3 residues: CASRTGQHNTGELFF. The CDR3 DNA is TGTGCCAGCAGGACGGGACAGCATAACACCGGGGAGCTGTTTTTT.

The V and J genes are TRBV27 and TRBJ2-6; 9 nucleotides align to TRBD2. CDR3 length: 18 residues. The junction had 10 bases not matched to a gene; V was cut back by 6 bases and J by 1 base. Germline V gene data show CDR1 as MNHEY and CDR2 as SMNVEV (reference sequence). The CDR3 here is CASSPLSGRLSGANVLTF. CDR3 nucleotides: TGTGCCAGCAGCCCATTGAGCGGGAGGTTGTCTGGGGCCAACGTCCTGACTTTC. Based on the CDR3 plus reference TRBV27 and TRBJ2-6, the full variable domain is EAQVTQNPRYLITVTGKKLTVTCSQNMNHEYMSWYRQDPGLGLRQIYYSMNVEVTDKGDVPEGYKVSRKEKRNFPLILESPSPNQTSLYFCASSPLSGRLSGANVLTFGAGSRLTVL.

This chain connects TRBV13 to TRBJ2-3; D unresolved. Germline loops: CDR1 PRHDT, CDR2 FYEKMQ (reference sequence). This CDR3 is 11 amino acids long. V dropped 4 bases and J dropped 6 bases, with 5 bases sitting between them. The CDR3 bases are TGTGCCAGCAGCTCCAGGGATACGCAGTATTTT. Its protein is CASSSRDTQYF.

The rearrangement joins TRBV5-1 to TRBJ2-3, with 14 bases matching TRBD2. The CDR3 totals 17 residues. Germline assignment: CDR1 SGHRS and CDR2 YFSETQ. V trimming: 0 bases; J trimming: 2 bases; junction bases outside the gene matches: 2. CDR3 in amino acids: CASSLGLAGGNTDTQYF. The CDR3 DNA reads TGCGCCAGCAGCTTGGGACTAGCGGGAGGGAACACAGATACGCAGTATTTT.

The V and J genes are TRBV6-5 and TRBJ1-2, with a weak D call TRBD1 (5 bases). The CDR3 sequence is 15 residues long. CDR1 and CDR2 from the germline V gene are MNHEY and SVGAGI. Trimming took 7 bases from V and 5 from J, leaving 20 bases between them. The CDR3 reads CASTDDRLGQYGYTF. The CDR3 region has the DNA TGTGCCAGCACCGACGACAGATTGGGGCAATATGGCTACACCTTC.

The genes are TRBV7-8 and TRBJ1-1; possible D gene TRBD1, 6 bases. Between the trimmed V and J ends, which lost 1 base and 10 bases, there was a span of 16 bases. The CDR3 has 14 amino acids. Germline CDR1 reads SGHVS; CDR2 reads FQNEAQ. The CDR3 is CASSLGGGEGGAFF. The CDR3 region has the DNA TGTGCCAGCAGCTTAGGCGGGGGCGAGGGCGGAGCTTTCTTT.

This chain connects TRBV18 to TRBJ2-5, with 8 bases matching TRBD1. Trimming removed 2 bases from V and 5 bases from J; junction bases left unmatched: 7. The CDR3 is made up of 15 amino acids. CDR1 and CDR2 from the germline V gene are KGHSH and LQKENI. Written as DNA, the CDR3 is TGTGCCAGCTCACCAACGTCAGGGGGCGGGGAGACCCAGTACTTC. Translation: CASSPTSGGGETQYF.

V is TRBV6-5 and J is TRBJ2-7; a weak D match, TRBD1 (6 bases). Germline values: CDR1 MNHEY, CDR2 SVGAGI. The CDR3 extends over 14 amino acids. Trimming stripped 0 bases from V and 5 bases from J, with 11 bases between. CDR3 in amino acids: CASSYSLGQNEQYF. CDR3 bases: TGTGCCAGCAGTTACTCGCTGGGACAAAACGAGCAGTACTTC.

This rearrangement joins TRBV30 to TRBJ2-1; 8 bases fit TRBD1. Germline CDR1 is GTSNPN and CDR2 is SVGIG (reference sequence). The V gene end was trimmed by 1 base and the J gene end by 0 bases; junction bases not matched to a gene: 2. This CDR3 has 15 residues. The CDR3: CAWSATGGSYNEQFF. For the CDR3, the DNA is TGTGCCTGGAGTGCAACAGGGGGCTCCTACAATGAGCAGTTCTTC.

The chain couples TRBV29-1 to TRBJ1-1; D is undetermined. With 5 bases removed from V and 0 bases from J, the gap between germline ends came to 4 bases. This CDR3 region has 11 residues. Germline V gene lookup returns CDR1 SQVTM and CDR2 ANQGSEA. The CDR3 DNA sequence: TGCAGCGTTCCCATGAACACTGAAGCTTTCTTT. Translating gives CSVPMNTEAFF.

The rearrangement links TRBV19 to TRBJ1-2; D is undetermined. Between the trimmed V and J ends, which lost 9 bases and 6 bases, there was a span of 11 bases. The CDR3 sequence is 11 residues long. Per the germline V gene, CDR1 is LNHDA and CDR2 is SQIVND (reference sequence). The CDR3 is CASGLIDGYTF. CDR3 nucleotide sequence: TGTGCCAGCGGACTTATTGATGGCTACACCTTC.

The gene calls are TRBV18 and TRBJ2-7; possibly TRBD1 for D (6 bases). Germline-derived CDR1 and CDR2 are KGHSH and LQKENI. Trimming pared 1 base from V and 5 bases from J, leaving 12 bases between. The CDR3 length is 14 residues. CDR3 sequence reads: CASSPRTQGHEQYF. The CDR3 nucleotides are TGTGCCAGCTCACCACGCACCCAGGGGCACGAGCAGTACTTC.

A few counts support this clone. The V gene is TRBV7-2, the J gene TRBJ2-1; 11 bases are a match to TRBD2. The V gene's germline CDR1 is SGHTA and CDR2 FQGNSA. Trimming cost V 6 bases and J 7 bases; bases outside gene matches: 8. The CDR3 extends over 15 amino acids. The CDR3 spells CASRTGTSGRNEQFF. Written as DNA, the CDR3 is TGTGCCAGCAGAACCGGGACTAGCGGAAGGAATGAGCAGTTCTTC.